One and the same sample provided the 28 T cell receptor beta chains below, sequenced in a study of T cells in localized non-small cell lung cancer. TCRdb's copy holds only in-frame clones and misses some; the assay was immunoSEQ multiplex PCR. The sample lists about 55,000 clones, around 80% seen once, with roughly 17% in the top ten. Here the sequenced sample was peripheral blood mononuclear cells, taken before any cancer treatment. The receptor source for this set is a man aged 35 to 69 with stage III lung adenocarcinoma.

This chain links TRBV27 with TRBJ2-4; D may be TRBD2 (6 bases). Germline V lookup: CDR1 MNHEY, CDR2 SMNVEV (reference sequence). V lost 0 bases and J 7 bases, leaving 10 bases between the germline ends. The CDR3 length is 14 residues. The CDR3 bases are TGTGCCAGCAGTTTATCAGGGCTAGCGAACATTCAGTACTTC. Translation gives CASSLSGLANIQYF.

The rearrangement links TRBV9 to TRBJ2-2, with D possibly TRBD1 on 6 matching bases. The CDR3 is 15 residues long. Trimming pared 3 bases from V and 4 bases from J, leaving 13 bases between. Germline V gene lookup returns CDR1 SGDLS and CDR2 YYNGEE. The CDR3 DNA follows: TGTGCCAGCAGCGCCTTAGCAGGGGCCACCGGGGAGCTGTTTTTT. Protein sequence: CASSALAGATGELFF.

The rearrangement uses TRBV19 and TRBJ1-5; D gene unclear. This CDR3 region has 12 residues. Germline CDR1 is LNHDA and CDR2 is SQIVND (reference sequence). The V gene lost 1 base and the J gene lost 7 bases, with 5 bases spanning the gap. This CDR3 reads CASSIGTQPQHF. The CDR3 region has the DNA TGTGCCAGTAGTATAGGGACCCAGCCCCAGCATTTT.

V gene TRBV5-1 combines with J gene TRBJ2-5, with 7 positions matching TRBD2. The CDR3 sequence is 13 residues long. J was trimmed by 2 bases and V by 5 bases; bases with no gene match: 3. The germline gives CDR1 SGHRS, CDR2 YFSETQ. The DNA of the CDR3 is TGCGCCAGCAGGCAGGGAGGGCAAGAGACCCAGTACTTC. Amino acid sequence: CASRQGGQETQYF.

The chain couples TRBV6-1 to TRBJ1-2; TRBD1 is a possible D gene (6 bases). The V end lost 0 bases, the J end lost 5 bases, and 13 bases lay between the germline ends. This CDR3 contains 15 residues. From germline, CDR1 is MNHNS and CDR2 SASEGT. The chain's CDR3 is CASSEARTASYGYTF. The CDR3 DNA follows: TGTGCCAGCAGTGAAGCGAGGACAGCGAGTTATGGCTACACCTTC.

This clone is termed medium-sized. This chain links TRBV4-2 with TRBJ2-1; the match to TRBD2 covers 10 bases. Trimming cost V 4 bases and J 3 bases; bases outside gene matches: 3. This CDR3 region has 15 residues. Germline CDR1 reads LGHNA; CDR2 reads YNFKEQ. In DNA form, the CDR3 reads TGTGCCAGCAGCCCGCGGACTAGCGGCTACAATGAGCAGTTCTTC. Its translation: CASSPRTSGYNEQFF.

V gene TRBV2 combines with J gene TRBJ2-5; no definite D call. The DNA end is more similar to TRBJ2-7, so the J call may be wrong. This CDR3 is 13 amino acids long. Germline V gives CDR1 SNHLY, CDR2 FYNNEI. The CDR3 DNA reads as TGTGCCAGCAGTACGCAGAAGTCCTACGAGCAGTACTTC. Translating it yields CASSTQKSYEQYF.

On this clone itself: The same CDR3 arises from other DNA sequences in this sample as well. V usage is TRBV29-1 and J usage is TRBJ1-2; D unresolved. This CDR3 is 11 amino acids long. The ends were cut back, 2 bases at V and 8 bases at J, with 9 bases in the middle. CDR1 is SQVTM and CDR2 is ANQGSEA in the germline V gene. CDR3 DNA sequence: TGCAGCGTTGAATCAGGAGGCGGCTACACCTTC. It codes for CSVESGGGYTF. Full variable domain (remainder filled in from reference TRBV29-1 and TRBJ1-2): SAVISQKPSRDICQRGTSLTIQCQVDSQVTMMFWYRQQPGQSLTLIATANQGSEATYESGFVIDKFPISRPNLTFSTLTVSNMSPEDSSIYLCSVESGGGYTFGSGTRLTVV.

The rearrangement links TRBV7-2 to TRBJ1-4; D unresolved. V was shortened by 6 bases and J by 12 bases, with 14 bases between the two germline ends. The CDR3 has 12 amino acids. Germline CDR1 reads SGHTA; CDR2 reads FQGNSA. The CDR3 region has the DNA TGTGCCAGCAGTCACCAAAGGGCAGAACTGTTTTTT. Its protein product is CASSHQRAELFF. Drawing the rest from reference TRBV7-2 and TRBJ1-4, the complete variable domain is GAGVSQSPSNKVTEKGKDVELRCDPISGHTALYWYRQSLGQGLEFLIYFQGNSAPDKSGLPSDRFSAERTGGSVSTLTIQRTQQEDSAVYLCASSHQRAELFFGSGTQLSVL.

In DNA form, the CDR3 reads TGCGCCAGCAGCCAAGAGAGTTCCGGAGAGTGGAACACCGGGGAGCTGTTTTTT. This encodes CASSQESSGEWNTGELFF. The chain combines TRBV4-3 with TRBJ2-2; D call uncertain. The germline CDR1 and CDR2 sequences are LGHNA and YSLEER. The CDR3 sequence is 18 residues long. The V end lost 0 bases, the J end lost 1 base, and 15 bases lay between the germline ends.

V is TRBV14 and J is TRBJ2-5; TRBD2 is a possible D gene (6 bases). The length of the CDR3 is 16 residues. Germline values: CDR1 SGHDN, CDR2 FVKESK. The ends were cut back, 1 base at V and 4 bases at J, with 16 bases in the middle. CDR3 sequence reads: CASSQGFVEGGETQYF. Written as DNA, the CDR3 is TGTGCCAGCAGCCAAGGTTTCGTGGAGGGTGGAGAGACCCAGTACTTC.

V is TRBV19 and J is TRBJ1-3; no clear D. V dropped 5 bases and J dropped 4 bases, with 6 bases sitting between them. Germline values: CDR1 LNHDA, CDR2 SQIVND (reference sequence). The CDR3 consists of 12 residues. The DNA of the CDR3 is TGTGCCAGTAGTGTTGTCGGAAACACCATATATTTT. It translates to CASSVVGNTIYF.

This clone appeared once. The chain recombines TRBV4-3 with TRBJ1-2; 8 nucleotides line up with TRBD1. CDR3 size: 15 residues. Looked up from germline, CDR1 is LGHNA and CDR2 is YSLEER. V trimming: 1 base; J trimming: 5 bases; junction bases outside the gene matches: 6. The CDR3 here is CASSQGAGGTYGYTF. For the CDR3, the DNA is TGCGCCAGCAGCCAAGGGGCAGGGGGCACGTATGGCTACACCTTC.

V usage is TRBV14 and J usage is TRBJ2-1, with D perhaps matching TRBD2 (6 bases). The CDR3 extends over 17 amino acids. V gave up 4 bases and J gave up 4 bases, with 20 bases separating them. Germline V lookup: CDR1 SGHDN, CDR2 FVKESK. This chain's CDR3 is CASSPSPGTGGYNEQFF. CDR3 DNA: TGTGCCAGCAGCCCCTCACCGGGAACAGGAGGGTACAATGAGCAGTTCTTC.

The chain has TRBV19 and TRBJ2-7, with a possible D match to TRBD2 (5 bases). CDR3 length: 15 residues. The V end was cut by 3 bases, the J end by 3 bases, with 15 bases between. Germline V lookup: CDR1 LNHDA, CDR2 SQIVND (reference sequence). The CDR3 nucleotides are TGTGCCAGTAGTATGGTCGGGGAACCTCTCTACGAGCAGTACTTC. Translated: CASSMVGEPLYEQYF.

The chain combines TRBV7-9 with TRBJ2-2; D may be TRBD2 (5 bases). The V end lost 6 bases, the J end lost 1 base, and 15 bases lay between the germline ends. Germline V gene sequence: CDR1 SEHNR, CDR2 FQNEAQ (reference sequence). This CDR3 region has 16 residues. CDR3 loop: CASRRTWTENTGELFF. The DNA of the CDR3 is TGTGCCAGCAGGCGTACTTGGACTGAGAACACCGGGGAGCTGTTTTTT.

V and J are TRBV30 and TRBJ1-4, with D perhaps matching TRBD1 (6 bases). Trimming stripped 0 bases from V and 8 bases from J, with 22 bases between. Germline V gene sequence: CDR1 GTSNPN, CDR2 SVGIG (reference sequence). This CDR3 spans 17 amino acids. CDR3 sequence: CAWSVPPAQGAQEKLFF. In DNA form, the CDR3 reads TGTGCCTGGAGTGTACCCCCCGCACAGGGTGCTCAGGAAAAACTGTTTTTT.

The chain couples TRBV5-6 to TRBJ2-5, with a possible D match to TRBD2 (5 bases). Trimming removed 7 bases at V and 5 bases at J, with 12 bases between. The CDR3 has 12 amino acids. Germline V gives CDR1 SGHDT, CDR2 YYEEEE. This chain's CDR3 is CASLDRDETQYF. DNA of the CDR3: TGTGCCAGCCTGGACCGGGATGAGACCCAGTACTTC.

V and J are TRBV18 and TRBJ1-1; D unresolved. The germline gives CDR1 KGHSH, CDR2 LQKENI. V was clipped by 5 bases and J by 3 bases, with 10 bases between them. This CDR3 is built from 13 residues. In nucleotides, the CDR3 is TGTGCCAGCTCAGGGATGAGGGACACTGAAGCTTTCTTT. Translating gives CASSGMRDTEAFF. The entire variable domain, with the rest obtained from reference TRBV18 and TRBJ1-1, is as follows: NAGVMQNPRHLVRRRGQEARLRCSPMKGHSHVYWYRQLPEEGLKFMVYLQKENIIDESGMPKERFSAEFPKEGPSILRIQQVVRGDSAAYFCASSGMRDTEAFFGQGTRLTVV.

The CDR3 coding sequence is TGTGCCTGGAGTGAGGCTAGCTGGAACTACGAGCAGTACTTC. The encoded protein is CAWSEASWNYEQYF. This rearrangement joins TRBV30 to TRBJ2-7, with D maybe TRBD2 (5 bases). The V gene lost 1 base and the J gene lost 3 bases, with 13 bases spanning the gap. The germline CDR1 and CDR2 sequences are GTSNPN and SVGIG (reference sequence). CDR3 length: 14 amino acids.

V usage is TRBV19 and J usage is TRBJ2-3; 7 bases are shared with TRBD2. V lost 5 bases, J lost 6 bases, and 5 bases stayed unmatched. The CDR3 is made up of 13 amino acids. Looked up from germline, CDR1 is LNHDA and CDR2 is SQIVND (reference sequence). CDR3 amino acids: CASSLEAGDTQYF. As DNA, the CDR3 is TGTGCCAGTAGTCTTGAAGCGGGGGATACGCAGTATTTT.

V usage is TRBV7-2 and J usage is TRBJ1-1, with 7 bases lining up with TRBD1. Trimming at V came to 1 base and at J to 4 bases, leaving 0 bases not matched to a gene. The CDR3 has 13 residues. Germline V lookup: CDR1 SGHTA, CDR2 FQGNSA. CDR3: CASSLGQGTEAFF. Written as DNA, the CDR3 is TGTGCCAGCAGCTTAGGACAGGGCACTGAAGCTTTCTTT.

The rearrangement joins TRBV9 to TRBJ1-2; D unclear. The V gene lost 7 bases and the J gene lost 5 bases, with 3 bases spanning the gap. The CDR3 is 9 residues long. Germline V gene lookup returns CDR1 SGDLS and CDR2 YYNGEE. This CDR3 reads CASLYGYTF. For the CDR3, the DNA is TGTGCCAGCCTTTATGGCTACACCTTC. The variable domain in full, with the rest retrieved from reference TRBV9 and TRBJ1-2, is DSGVTQTPKHLITATGQRVTLRCSPRSGDLSVYWYQQSLDQGLQFLIQYYNGEERAKGNILERFSAQQFPDLHSELNLSSLELGDSALYFCASLYGYTFGSGTRLTVV.

The rearrangement links TRBV7-3 to TRBJ2-5; 11 bases line up with TRBD2. This CDR3 spans 17 amino acids. The junction had 11 bases not matched to a gene; V was cut back by 5 bases and J by 3 bases. Germline-derived CDR1 and CDR2 are SGHTA and FQGTGA. CDR3 amino acids: CASSQYGGTSGEETQYF. CDR3 DNA: TGTGCCAGCAGCCAGTACGGCGGGACTAGCGGCGAAGAGACCCAGTACTTC.

This rearrangement joins TRBV28 to TRBJ2-1; TRBD2 matches 13 bases. CDR1 and CDR2 (germline): MDHEN, SYDVKM. CDR3 length: 17 residues. The V segment lost 4 bases and the J segment 5 bases; nucleotides outside the gene matches: 8. The CDR3 spells CASSSPGLAGANNEQFF. For the CDR3, the DNA is TGTGCCAGCAGTTCCCCAGGACTAGCGGGAGCCAACAATGAGCAGTTCTTC.

The chain uses TRBV5-1 and TRBJ1-1; a possible D gene is TRBD1 (5 bases). The V gene lost 4 bases and the J gene lost 6 bases, with 16 bases spanning the gap. This CDR3 is 14 amino acids long. The germline CDR1 and CDR2 sequences are SGHRS and YFSETQ. CDR3 nucleotides: TGCGCCAGCAGCCCCGGGGGGGGATGGTCTGAAGCTTTCTTT. Amino acid sequence: CASSPGGGWSEAFF. The variable domain in full, with the rest retrieved from reference TRBV5-1 and TRBJ1-1, is KAGVTQTPRYLIKTRGQQVTLSCSPISGHRSVSWYQQTPGQGLQFLFEYFSETQRNKGNFPGRFSGRQFSNSRSEMNVSTLELGDSALYLCASSPGGGWSEAFFGQGTRLTVV.

The CDR3 loop is CASSYGGPQFF. CDR3 bases: TGTGCCAGCAGTTACGGGGGGCCCCAGTTCTTC. The chain is built from TRBV6-5 and TRBJ2-1; D tentatively reads TRBD1 or TRBD2 (6 bases each). The V gene's germline CDR1 is MNHEY and CDR2 SVGAGI. The CDR3 is made up of 11 amino acids. Trimming took off 2 bases at V and 13 bases at J, with 9 bases between the two ends.

The chain employs TRBV25-1 and TRBJ2-5; D not resolved. V gave up 3 bases and J gave up 4 bases, with 9 bases separating them. Germline V gene lookup returns CDR1 MGHDK and CDR2 SYGVNS. The CDR3 length is 13 residues. The CDR3 DNA is TGTGCCAGCAGTGACCCCGGAAGAGAGACCCAGTACTTC. It is translated as CASSDPGRETQYF.